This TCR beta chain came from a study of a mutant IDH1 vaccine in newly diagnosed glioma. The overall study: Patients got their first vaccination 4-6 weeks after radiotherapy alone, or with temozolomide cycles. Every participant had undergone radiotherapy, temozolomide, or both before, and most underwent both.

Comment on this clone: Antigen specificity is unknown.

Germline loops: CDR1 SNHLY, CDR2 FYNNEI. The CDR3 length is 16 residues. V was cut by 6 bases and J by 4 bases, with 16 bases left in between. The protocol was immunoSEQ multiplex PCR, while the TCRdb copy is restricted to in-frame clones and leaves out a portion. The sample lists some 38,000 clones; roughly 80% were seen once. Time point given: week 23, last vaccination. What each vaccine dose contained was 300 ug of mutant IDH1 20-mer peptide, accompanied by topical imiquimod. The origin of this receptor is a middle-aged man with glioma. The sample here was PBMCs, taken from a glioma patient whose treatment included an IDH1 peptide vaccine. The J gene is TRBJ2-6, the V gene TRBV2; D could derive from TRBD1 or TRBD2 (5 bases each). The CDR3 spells CASRRGLEGGANVLTF. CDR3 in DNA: TGTGCCAGCAGGAGGGGTCTCGAGGGAGGGGCCAACGTCCTGACTTTC. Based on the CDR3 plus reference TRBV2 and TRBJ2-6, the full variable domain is EPEVTQTPSHQVTQMGQEVILRCVPISNHLYFYWYRQILGQKVEFLVSFYNNEISEKSEIFDDQFSVERPDGSNFTLKIRSTKLEDSAMYFCASRRGLEGGANVLTFGAGSRLTVL.